Listed below are T cell receptor beta chains from one sample, sequenced in a study of blood T cell repertoires in COVID-19. Some clones are missing from TCRdb's copy, which holds only in-frame ones; the method was immunoSEQ multiplex PCR. The table lists around 260,000 clones, 80% to 90% of them singletons. The source material was PBMCs or T cells enriched from blood (not recorded which). The receptors come from a man younger than 45 with acute COVID-19. Each CDR3 is given with its conserved first and last residue. A D gene is named only where the DNA matches it firmly. Expanded clones are given a class, and other clones once, few, many or no size at all.

j_call v_call clone_size d_call cdr3_nt cdr3_aa
TRBJ2-1 TRBV9 - - TGTGCCACCCCTAAGCAGTTCTTC CATPKQFF
TRBJ2-5 TRBV3-1/TRBV3-2 - TRBD2 TGTGCCAGCCGCCGCCGACCCCTAGCGGGGGGTGGGGTTGCCCAGTACTTC CASRRRPLAGGGVAQYF
TRBJ1-1 TRBV5-1 - TRBD1 TGTGCCAGCAGCTTCGATATGACAGGGGACACTGAAGCTTTCTTT CASSFDMTGDTEAFF
TRBJ2-1 TRBV7-3 - TRBD2 TGTGCCAGCAGCCCCAGACTAGCGGGAAGCTACGAGCAGTTCTTC CASSPRLAGSYEQFF
TRBJ2-3 TRBV7-2 - TRBD2 TGTGCCAGCAGCCCCCGGAGCAGGACGACTAGCAACGGCGATACGCAGTATTTT CASSPRSRTTSNGDTQYF
TRBJ1-1 TRBV19 - TRBD1 TGTGCCACCAGACAGGGGAACACTGAAGCTTTCTTT CATRQGNTEAFF
TRBJ1-2 TRBV3-1/TRBV3-2 - TRBD1 TGTGCCAGCAGCCAGGGACAGGGTCCTAAAGGCTACACCTTC CASSQGQGPKGYTF
TRBJ2-1 TRBV6-5 - TRBD1 TGTGCCAGCCGACCGGGACAGCTCTACAATGAGCAGTTCTTC CASRPGQLYNEQFF
TRBJ1-3 TRBV2 - - TGTGCCATACGGTCTGAGGCAGTGAGTGGAAACACCATATATTTT CAIRSEAVSGNTIYF
TRBJ2-3 TRBV5-6 - TRBD2 TGTGCCAGCAGCCCACCGGGACTAGCGGGGCCAGATACGCAGTATTTT CASSPPGLAGPDTQYF
TRBJ2-5 TRBV7-9 - - TGTGCCAGCAGCCCAATTCTGGGGCGACTAGTCGGGGAGACCCAGTACTTC CASSPILGRLVGETQYF
TRBJ2-3 TRBV20-1 - TRBD1 TGCAGTGCTAGTTCGGGACAGGGGGGAAATACGCAGTATTTT CSASSGQGGNTQYF
TRBJ1-2 TRBV5-1 - TRBD1 TGCGCCAGCAGCCCGGGACAGGGAAATGGCTACACCTTC CASSPGQGNGYTF
TRBJ1-1 TRBV19 - - TGTGCCAGTAGTCCTCAGGTCATTACTGAAGCTTTCTTT CASSPQVITEAFF
TRBJ1-1 TRBV7-3 - - TGTGCCAGCAGCCAAACTCAGAACACTGAAGCTTTCTTT CASSQTQNTEAFF
TRBJ2-2 TRBV6-5 - - TGTGCCAGCACCGGCGAGGGGAACACCGGGGAGCTGTTTTTT CASTGEGNTGELFF
TRBJ1-1 TRBV5-1 - - TGTGCCAGCTCGACAGAGAGCACTGAAGCTTTCTTT CASSTESTEAFF
TRBJ1-5 TRBV6-5 - - TGTGCCAGCAGGTATTCCGGGGGCAATCAGCCCCAGCATTTT CASRYSGGNQPQHF
TRBJ1-3 TRBV19 - - TGTGCCAGTAGAATGGGGCAAAACTCTGGAAACACCATATATTTT CASRMGQNSGNTIYF
TRBJ1-4 TRBV5-4 few - TGTGCCAGCAGCTTGGGGGGGCTTGGTGAAAAACTGTTTTTT CASSLGGLGEKLFF
TRBJ2-1 TRBV9 - TRBD2 TGTGCCAGCAGCCAGATAGCGGGAGGGCCTTACAATGAGCAGTTCTTC CASSQIAGGPYNEQFF
TRBJ2-3 TRBV12-3/TRBV12-4 - TRBD2 TGTGCCAGCAGTTTAGTCGGGGGGGATACGCAGTATTTT CASSLVGGDTQYF
TRBJ1-1 TRBV27 - - TGTGCCAGCTTGCGCGGCACTGAAGCTTTCTTT CASLRGTEAFF
TRBJ1-1 TRBV11-3 few - TGTGCCAGCAGCTTCTCGCAGATTAACACTGAAGCTTTCTTT CASSFSQINTEAFF
TRBJ1-6 TRBV7-8 - - TGTGCCAGCAGCACAAGGACAGTAAATTCACCCCTCCACTTT CASSTRTVNSPLHF
TRBJ2-2 TRBV9 - TRBD2 TGTGCCAGCAGCGTAGGTTCCCGCGGGGGATCGGCCGGGGAGCTGTTTTTT CASSVGSRGGSAGELFF
TRBJ1-5 TRBV19 - - TGTGCCAGTAACAGTCAGACGAGATATCAGCCCCAGCATTTT CASNSQTRYQPQHF